The 19 T cell receptor beta chains below were found in one sample sequenced in a study of Graves' ophthalmopathy and Graves' hyperthyroidism (dated by TCRdb to the late 2010s). Reads for this sample came from an Illumina HiSeq 2000. TCR beta CDR3 regions were amplified from RNA transcripts for repertoire sequencing. HTBI primers and the Qiagen OneStep RT-PCR kit were used in a first-round RT-PCR, which was followed by a second-round multiplex PCR, size selection and purification. The public reads were run again by TCRdb, first through fastp at Q25 and then through MiXCR, and only productive beta chains were kept. Every distinct CDR3 protein forms one entry, paired with its most common genes and DNA. The table for this sample lists approximately 500,000 distinct CDR3 sequences; 14% of them were counted only once. The ten top clones hold approximately 9.8% of the sample. Sequenced sample: blood. The origin of the receptors is a woman between 25 and 40 years old with Graves' ophthalmopathy. Donor details come from another sample of the same person, matched by shared clones.

This clonotype has at least ten counts. V gene TRBV7-8 combines with J gene TRBJ2-7, with a possible D match to TRBD1 (6 bases). V lost 1 base, J lost 2 bases, and 9 bases lay in between. From germline, CDR1 is SGHVS and CDR2 FQNEAQ. This CDR3 has 14 residues. In DNA form, the CDR3 reads TGTGCCAGCAGCTTAGAGGCAGGGGCCTACGAGCAGTACTTC. Its translation is CASSLEAGAYEQYF.

This clonotype was detected only a few times. The V call is TRBV30, the J call TRBJ2-2, with D unclear. This CDR3 contains 13 residues. The V end lost 3 bases, the J end lost 7 bases, and 12 bases lay between the germline ends. Germline V gene lookup returns CDR1 GTSNPN and CDR2 SVGIG (reference sequence). This CDR3 reads CAWRPDLGGELFF. CDR3 bases: TGTGCCTGGAGGCCCGACCTGGGCGGGGAGCTGTTTTTT. Looking up the rest from reference TRBV30 and TRBJ2-2 gives the full variable domain: SQTIHQWPATLVQPVGSPLSLECTVEGTSNPNLYWYRQAAGRGLQLLFYSVGIGQISSEVPQNLSASRPQDRQFILSSKKLLLSDSGFYLCAWRPDLGGELFFGEGSRLTVL.

This clonotype was recorded many times. This chain joins TRBV28 and TRBJ2-7; 9 bases match TRBD1. This CDR3 contains 14 residues. The V gene end was trimmed by 4 bases and the J gene end by 5 bases; junction bases not matched to a gene: 6. CDR1 is MDHEN and CDR2 is SYDVKM in the germline V gene. The CDR3 reads CASSWGQGFHEQYF. The DNA of the CDR3 is TGTGCCAGCAGTTGGGGACAGGGCTTCCACGAGCAGTACTTC.

This clonotype has only one observation. This chain links TRBV6-5 with TRBJ1-1, with D perhaps TRBD1 (6 bases). This CDR3 has 15 residues. V was shortened by 0 bases and J by 1 base, with 9 bases between the two germline ends. The germline CDR1 and CDR2 sequences are MNHEY and SVGAGI. In DNA form, the CDR3 reads TGTGCCAGCAGTTACTCGCAGGGGTGGAACACTGAAGCTTTCTTT. It is translated as CASSYSQGWNTEAFF.

This clonotype was detected only a few times. V gene TRBV5-1 combines with J gene TRBJ2-5; D is perhaps TRBD1 or TRBD2 (5 bases each). V lost 2 bases to trimming and J lost 10 bases, with 18 bases between them. Per the germline V gene, CDR1 is SGHRS and CDR2 is YFSETQ. This CDR3 spans 14 amino acids. The CDR3 loop reads CASSFGTRQGYQYF. The DNA for the CDR3 is TGCGCCAGCAGCTTCGGGACCCGTCAAGGGTACCAGTACTTC.

This clonotype was found many times. V and J are TRBV12-3 or TRBV12-4 and TRBJ1-2; 7 nucleotides agree with TRBD1. With 5 bases clipped from V and 4 bases from J, the junction kept 10 bases outside the gene matches. The CDR3 totals 15 residues. The CDR3 DNA is TGTGCCAGCAGTCTTGGACAGGCAGGGACCTATGGCTACACCTTC. It encodes CASSLGQAGTYGYTF.

Ten or more counts support this clonotype. The chain has TRBV28 and TRBJ1-1; D call uncertain. This CDR3 spans 12 amino acids. The V gene's germline CDR1 is MDHEN and CDR2 SYDVKM. Trimming cost V 0 bases and J 5 bases, with 4 bases left between them. CDR3 bases: TGTGCCAGCAGTTTATGGGCAACTGAAGCTTTCTTT. Its protein is CASSLWATEAFF.

In its sample, this clonotype was seen many times. The rearrangement joins TRBV18 to TRBJ2-7; D is possibly TRBD1 (6 bases). The CDR3 extends over 17 amino acids. V lost 1 base, J lost 0 bases, and 16 bases lay in between. CDR1 is KGHSH and CDR2 is LQKENI in the germline V gene. This CDR3 reads CASSPREMGQHSYEQYF. The CDR3 DNA follows: TGTGCCAGCTCACCACGGGAGATGGGACAACACTCCTACGAGCAGTACTTC.

This clonotype was recorded many times. The chain couples TRBV27 to TRBJ1-1; a weak D match, TRBD1 (6 bases). The germline CDR1 and CDR2 sequences are MNHEY and SMNVEV (reference sequence). The ends were cut back, 6 bases at V and 11 bases at J, with 19 bases in the middle. CDR3 size: 13 residues. Written as DNA, the CDR3 is TGTGCCAGCAGCCCTGTGGGGGGGCCCGCCGCTTTCTTT. Translation gives CASSPVGGPAAFF.

Ten or more counts support this clonotype. V usage is TRBV30 and J usage is TRBJ1-1, with D hard to call. Germline V CDR1 and CDR2: GTSNPN, SVGIG (reference sequence). This CDR3 region has 13 residues. V shed 2 bases and J shed 1 base, with 8 bases lying between them. CDR3 amino acids: CAWSLGPNTEAFF. The CDR3 DNA reads as TGTGCCTGGAGTCTTGGACCGAACACTGAAGCTTTCTTT.

There are a few counts of this clonotype. CDR3 nucleotide sequence: TGTGCCAGCAGTCCCCTTTACAGGGGGAGCCAAGAGACCCAGTACTTC. Its protein product is CASSPLYRGSQETQYF. The chain recombines TRBV12-3 or TRBV12-4 with TRBJ2-5; 8 bases map to TRBD1. The CDR3 extends over 16 amino acids. V was clipped by 5 bases and J by 1 base; unmatched bases: 9.

This clonotype was picked up many times. This chain links TRBV6-1 with TRBJ1-2; 7 positions match TRBD1. CDR3 length: 14 amino acids. The J segment lost 5 bases and the V segment lost 1 base, leaving 4 bases of the junction unmatched. The germline gives CDR1 MNHNS, CDR2 SASEGT. The CDR3, as DNA: TGTGCCAGCAGTGAAGGACAGGGACCTTATGGCTACACCTTC. Protein sequence: CASSEGQGPYGYTF.

A few counts support this clonotype. The chain has TRBV11-2 and TRBJ1-5; no definite D call. This CDR3 is 16 amino acids long. Germline assignment: CDR1 SGHAT and CDR2 FQNNGV. Trimming cost V 0 bases and J 5 bases, with 14 bases left between them. The CDR3 coding sequence is TGTGCCAGCAGCTTAGACTTGGCGGGGAGGCATCAGCCCCAGCATTTT. Translating it yields CASSLDLAGRHQPQHF. Combining the CDR3 with reference TRBV11-2 and TRBJ1-5 gives the whole variable domain EAGVAQSPRYKIIEKRQSVAFWCNPISGHATLYWYQQILGQGPKLLIQFQNNGVVDDSQLPKDRFSAERLKGVDSTLKIQPAKLEDSAVYLCASSLDLAGRHQPQHFGDGTRLSIL.

This clonotype was found many times. The J gene is TRBJ2-7, the V gene TRBV6-1, with D tentatively TRBD2 (5 bases). The CDR3 loop spans 14 amino acids. Trimming left V 7 bases short and J 0 bases short, with 13 bases between. Germline V gene sequence: CDR1 MNHNS, CDR2 SASEGT. The CDR3 bases are TGTGCCAGCACGAAGCGGTTCAGCTCCTACGAGCAGTACTTC. It translates to CASTKRFSSYEQYF.

There are many counts of this clonotype. CDR3 nucleotide sequence: TGCAGCGTTGGTCAGGGGGCTAGCAATCAGCCCCAGCATTTT. Its protein is CSVGQGASNQPQHF. The chain recombines TRBV29-1 with TRBJ1-5, with 8 bases fitting TRBD1. Germline V gene data show CDR1 as SQVTM and CDR2 as ANQGSEA. J was trimmed by 0 bases and V by 4 bases; bases with no gene match: 2. This CDR3 has 14 residues. Looking up the rest from reference TRBV29-1 and TRBJ1-5 gives the full variable domain: SAVISQKPSRDICQRGTSLTIQCQVDSQVTMMFWYRQQPGQSLTLIATANQGSEATYESGFVIDKFPISRPNLTFSTLTVSNMSPEDSSIYLCSVGQGASNQPQHFGDGTRLSIL.

Ten or more counts support this clonotype. The V and J genes are TRBV3-1 and TRBJ2-7; possible D gene TRBD2, 5 bases. Germline-derived CDR1 and CDR2 are LGHDT and YNNKEL (reference sequence). With 4 bases removed from V and 3 bases from J, the gap between germline ends came to 10 bases. This CDR3 region has 13 residues. Here the CDR3 DNA reads TGTGCCAGCAGCCCCCCCCGGGGCTACGAGCAGTACTTC. Protein: CASSPPRGYEQYF.

This clonotype has at least ten counts. The genes are TRBV6-2 or TRBV6-3 and TRBJ1-2; TRBD1 matches 7 bases. The length of the CDR3 is 14 residues. In germline, CDR1 is MNHEY, CDR2 SVGEGT. Losses at the gene ends were 4 bases for V and 4 bases for J; bases not matched to a gene: 6. The CDR3 coding sequence is TGTGCCAGCAGTTTCCGGGACAGCGGCTATGGCTACACCTTC. Encoded protein: CASSFRDSGYGYTF.

The V call is TRBV11-2, the J call TRBJ2-7, with unresolved D. CDR1 and CDR2 (germline): SGHAT, FQNNGV. The CDR3 has 12 amino acids. Trimming took off 1 base at V and 12 bases at J, with 13 bases between the two ends. Written as DNA, the CDR3 is TGTGCCAGCAGCTTAGGGGAACCGAGTCGGTACTTC. This codes for CASSLGEPSRYF.

This clonotype occurred many times. The V gene is TRBV12-3 or TRBV12-4, the J gene TRBJ2-7; maybe TRBD1 (6 bases). This CDR3 has 14 residues. V lost 5 bases and J lost 3, with 14 bases in between. CDR3 sequence reads: CASSPSGAHYEQYF. The DNA for the CDR3 is TGTGCCAGCAGTCCGTCAGGGGCTCACTACGAGCAGTACTTC.